This TCR beta chain comes out of a study of CD8 T cells in Susac syndrome. With random hexamers, about 0.45 to 1 ug RNA was reverse transcribed. TCRdb recomputed calls from the immunoSEQ multiplex PCR reads with MiXCR, one row per CDR3 protein. Seen here are under 550,000 distinct CDR3 sequences, about 85% observed once, and the top ten hold under 0.15%. The multiple sclerosis controls, all treatment-naive patients, had relapsing-remitting disease that was stable or active. J lost 8 bases, V lost 6 bases, and 11 bases had no gene match. The CDR3 is 15 amino acids. CDR1 and CDR2 (germline): MNHEY, SMNVEV (reference sequence).

Material: CD8+ T cells from PBMCs. The chain combines TRBV27 with TRBJ2-1; the match to TRBD2 covers 9 bases. The sequence came from a human donor with multiple sclerosis. The chain's CDR3 is CASRPYSGSWDEQFF. The CDR3 DNA reads TGTGCCAGCAGACCTTATAGCGGGAGTTGGGATGAGCAGTTCTTC.